This T cell receptor beta chain was retrieved from a study of tumor and adjacent non-tumor tissue in lung cancer (dated by TCRdb to the late 2010s). A note on the overall study: The cohort included some twelve adenocarcinoma, 2 squamous cell carcinoma and 1 small cell lung cancer patients. Among the approximately 15 patients, ages ranged from roughly 31 to 76 years, roughly 10 were men and 5 were women, and disease was TNM stage I to III. Sequencing produced about 120,000,000 productive TCRbeta reads in total, an average of approximately 4.1 million reads per sample. The study compared bulk TCRbeta repertoires from lung tumor tissue and matched distant non-tumor lung tissue of about 14 lung cancer patients. For each patient, one tumor sample and one normal lung sample were taken, giving thirty paired specimens that underwent TCRbeta CDR3 sequencing.

Bulk unsorted tissue served as the source for RNA extraction, and RNA quality was assessed using a NanoDrop ND-1000 and an Agilent 2100. All donors had newly diagnosed lung cancer, had not received prior chemotherapy, and were admitted for thoracic surgery in China between August and November 2014. Anyone who had undergone radiotherapy or chemotherapy before, or who had another cancer at the same time, was left out of the study. Pieces of surgical tissue measuring 1-2 cm3 were kept in RNAlater solution and stored at -80 degrees C until use. To note about this clonotype: Which antigen it targets is not known. The conserved final phenylalanine or tryptophan is absent from the CDR3, which likely points to a read error.

For CDR1 and CDR2, the germline V gene lists SGHNT and YENEEA. With termini counted, the CDR3 has 15 amino acids. Only CDR3 DNA remains: 45 bases, in frame from the first base. V and J are trimmed by 4 bases and 4 bases, and the gene matches miss 3 bases of the junction. The library was obtained by multiplex PCR. Instrument on record: Illumina HiSeq 2500. Following protocols modified from ARM-PCR, the researchers constructed TCRbeta libraries through three rounds of nested PCR with primers (Table S4). PCR products of 200-500 bp were gel-excised and purified with the QIAquick gel extraction kit before sequencing. Per the authors' processing: Trimmomatic was used to clean the reads, FLASH was used to merge the reads into complete CDR3 sequences, and MiTCR was used to assign the reads to V(D)J germline segments. Clonal diversity was computed as the inverse Simpson's index with VDJtools. A read counted as productive if the sequence was in-frame and lacked a premature stop codon. The public reads were reanalyzed by TCRdb: fastp trimming at Q25, MiXCR alignment, in-frame beta chains only. Every CDR3 protein is listed once, alongside the most common genes and DNA of its rows. The V and J calls follow TCRdb's processing rather than the paper's. This sample holds 220,000 or so distinct CDR3 sequences; about two thirds were observed only once. The ten biggest clones cover less than 25% of the sample.

What the research found in general, with its limitations: TCR diversity was significantly higher in younger patients, and greater tumor TCR diversity was associated with shorter overall survival and shorter disease-free survival. Peripheral blood was not sequenced, so blood TCRbeta repertoires in these lung cancer patients were not examined. Tumor tissue showed significantly higher TCR diversity (inverse Simpson) than normal lung tissue, at roughly 390 vs 170 (P = 0.0075, Mann-Whitney U test). The sequencing platform is not named in the methods, and unique molecular identifiers are not mentioned. Only 15 or so patients were included in the cohort, and the need for larger samples and more detailed clinical data was noted by the authors. A significantly larger cumulative share of the repertoire was made up by the top 100 clones in normal lung than in tumor tissue.

The TCR comes from a man aged 55 to 70 with non-small cell lung cancer. The specimen sequenced was lung tumor tissue. The chain is made from TRBV11-3 and TRBJ2-1, and 11 bases in between align with TRBD2. The nucleotide sequence is TGTGCCAGCAGCTACCTAGCGGGAGGTTACAATGAGCAGTTCCTC. The encoded protein is CASSYLAGGYNEQFL.